One and the same sample provided the 14 T cell receptor beta chains below, sequenced in a study of T cells in Graves' hyperthyroidism and ophthalmopathy. Using RNA transcripts as the source, TCR beta CDR3 regions were amplified. Using the HTBI primer set, a first-round RT-PCR was run on the TCR CDR3. Each CDR3 protein gets one entry after TCRdb re-called the multiplex PCR reads with MiXCR. The sample includes some 490,000 distinct CDR3 sequences, 15% to 20% of them seen just once. Material: blood. These receptors all come from a young woman with Graves' ophthalmopathy.

The rearrangement links TRBV4-3 to TRBJ2-3, with D tentatively TRBD2 (6 bases). CDR1 LGHNA and CDR2 YSLEER come from the germline V gene. The V and J ends lost 4 bases and 6 bases respectively, with 14 bases between them. This CDR3 contains 14 residues. The CDR3 protein is CASSPTRFADTQYF. Written as DNA, the CDR3 is TGCGCCAGCAGCCCGACTAGATTCGCGGATACGCAGTATTTT.

This clonotype has a handful of counts. This chain joins TRBV12-3 or TRBV12-4 and TRBJ1-4; weak D call: TRBD1 (5 bases). CDR3 length: 12 residues. The ends were cut back, 6 bases at V and 6 bases at J, with 8 bases in the middle. The CDR3 DNA sequence: TGTGCCAGCAGCGACAGTTATGAAAAACTGTTTTTT. Protein sequence: CASSDSYEKLFF.

The chain links TRBV6-5 to TRBJ2-1; D is perhaps TRBD2 (6 bases). The CDR3 loop spans 16 amino acids. Germline values: CDR1 MNHEY, CDR2 SVGAGI. V was shortened by 0 bases and J by 6 bases, with 15 bases between the two germline ends. The CDR3 region has the DNA TGTGCCAGCAGTTACTCCGGGGGACCATCGCTCAATGAGCAGTTCTTC. Translated, it gives CASSYSGGPSLNEQFF.

This clonotype was observed many times. V is TRBV6-2 or TRBV6-3 and J is TRBJ2-7; either TRBD1 or TRBD2 may fit D (5 bases each). The V end was cut by 7 bases, the J end by 3 bases, with 16 bases between. Germline CDR1 is MNHEY and CDR2 is SVGEGT. This CDR3 contains 14 residues. The CDR3 nucleotides are TGTGCCAGCAAGTTGAGGGGCAAAGACTACGAGCAGTACTTC. It yields the protein CASKLRGKDYEQYF.

CDR3: CASSGRLDPYNEQFF. CDR3 in DNA: TGTGCCAGCAGCGGGCGACTCGACCCGTACAATGAGCAGTTCTTC. The chain has TRBV14 and TRBJ2-1; D not resolved. V lost 5 bases and J 4 bases, leaving 15 bases between the germline ends. The CDR3 totals 15 residues. Per germline, CDR1 SGHDN and CDR2 FVKESK.

This clonotype was recorded at least ten times. This chain connects TRBV2 to TRBJ1-2, with D hard to call. Germline values: CDR1 SNHLY, CDR2 FYNNEI. CDR3 length equals 14 residues. Trimming removed 1 base at V and 4 bases at J, with 10 bases between. CDR3 nucleotide sequence: TGTGCCAGCAGTGAAGGCACAGCGGGCTATGGCTACACCTTC. Encoded protein: CASSEGTAGYGYTF.

This clonotype was seen ten or more times. V gene TRBV5-5 combines with J gene TRBJ2-6; no definite D call. From germline, CDR1 is SGHKS and CDR2 YYEKEE (reference sequence). Trimming cost V 2 bases and J 1 base, with 10 bases left between them. The CDR3 covers 16 residues. The CDR3 spells CASSFYGDSGANVLTF. The CDR3, as DNA: TGTGCCAGCAGCTTTTATGGGGATTCTGGGGCCAACGTCCTGACTTTC.

This clonotype was seen at least ten times. The V and J genes are TRBV20-1 and TRBJ2-5; TRBD2 matches 7 bases. Germline values: CDR1 DFQATT, CDR2 SNEGSKA (reference sequence). The CDR3 covers 15 residues. J lost 5 bases, V lost 2 bases, and 11 bases had no gene match. The CDR3 protein is CSARPGEEGGETQYF. CDR3 nucleotides: TGCAGTGCTAGACCGGGGGAAGAGGGAGGGGAGACCCAGTACTTC.

CDR3: CAWRPSTNEKLFF. CDR3 in DNA: TGTGCCTGGAGACCTTCAACTAATGAAAAACTGTTTTTT. The V and J genes are TRBV30 and TRBJ1-4; no reliable D call. CDR1 and CDR2 (germline): GTSNPN, SVGIG (reference sequence). The CDR3 is 13 amino acids. Trimming stripped 3 bases from V and 0 bases from J, with 5 bases between.

This clonotype was recorded many times. The chain is built from TRBV28 and TRBJ2-5, with D possibly TRBD1 on 5 matching bases. The CDR3 has 14 residues. Trimming shortened V by 2 bases and J by 4 bases, and 11 bases separated the two germline ends. Germline-derived CDR1 and CDR2 are MDHEN and SYDVKM. The CDR3 coding sequence is TGTGCCAGCAGTTTAACCGACAGCCGAGAGACCCAGTACTTC. Protein: CASSLTDSRETQYF.

This clonotype was observed at least ten times. The chain recombines TRBV28 with TRBJ2-7, with D possibly matching TRBD1 (6 bases). Germline V gives CDR1 MDHEN, CDR2 SYDVKM. The CDR3 runs 14 residues. V was shortened by 4 bases and J by 3 bases, with 13 bases between the two germline ends. CDR3 bases: TGTGCCAGCAGTTCTCCCAGGGGCCGCTACGAGCAGTACTTC. Encoded protein: CASSSPRGRYEQYF.

The rearrangement joins TRBV13 to TRBJ2-2, with D unclear. This CDR3 is built from 16 residues. Trimming pared 1 base from V and 0 bases from J, leaving 9 bases between. The V gene's germline CDR1 is PRHDT and CDR2 FYEKMQ (reference sequence). CDR3 DNA sequence: TGTGCCAGCAGCTTAGAAGATATCGCGAACACCGGGGAGCTGTTTTTT. It is translated as CASSLEDIANTGELFF.

In its sample, this clonotype was seen many times. The CDR3 bases are TGTGCCTGGAGTGCCCCTAACACCTACGAGCAGTACTTC. It translates to CAWSAPNTYEQYF. The chain links TRBV30 to TRBJ2-7; D call uncertain. Germline V gene sequence: CDR1 GTSNPN, CDR2 SVGIG (reference sequence). CDR3 length equals 13 residues. With 1 base removed from V and 2 bases from J, the gap between germline ends came to 9 bases.

This clonotype was picked up a small number of times. The chain employs TRBV20-1 and TRBJ2-7; TRBD1 matches at 7 bases. CDR3 length: 14 amino acids. J lost 0 bases, V lost 8 bases, and 10 bases had no gene match. Germline V lookup: CDR1 DFQATT, CDR2 SNEGSKA (reference sequence). CDR3 in amino acids: CSTWVGQASYEQYF. CDR3 nucleotide sequence: TGCAGTACTTGGGTCGGACAGGCCTCCTACGAGCAGTACTTC.